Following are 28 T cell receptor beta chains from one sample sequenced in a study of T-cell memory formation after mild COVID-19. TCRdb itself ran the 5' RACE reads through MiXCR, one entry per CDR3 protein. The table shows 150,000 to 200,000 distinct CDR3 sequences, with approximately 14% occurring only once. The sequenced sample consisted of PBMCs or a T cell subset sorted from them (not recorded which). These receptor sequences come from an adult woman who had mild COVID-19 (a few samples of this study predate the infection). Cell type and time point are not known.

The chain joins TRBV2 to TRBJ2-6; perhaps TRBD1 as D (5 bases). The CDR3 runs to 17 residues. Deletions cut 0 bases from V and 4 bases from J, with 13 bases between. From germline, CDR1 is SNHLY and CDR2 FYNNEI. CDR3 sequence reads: CASSEALRTLGANVLTF. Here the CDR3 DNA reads TGTGCCAGCAGTGAAGCGCTTCGGACACTCGGGGCCAACGTCCTGACTTTC. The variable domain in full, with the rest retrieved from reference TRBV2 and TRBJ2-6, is EPEVTQTPSHQVTQMGQEVILRCVPISNHLYFYWYRQILGQKVEFLVSFYNNEISEKSEIFDDQFSVERPDGSNFTLKIRSTKLEDSAMYFCASSEALRTLGANVLTFGAGSRLTVL.

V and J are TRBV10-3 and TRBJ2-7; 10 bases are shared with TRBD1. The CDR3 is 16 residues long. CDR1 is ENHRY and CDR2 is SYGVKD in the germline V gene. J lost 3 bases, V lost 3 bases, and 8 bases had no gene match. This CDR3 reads CAISEQPGQGRYEQYF. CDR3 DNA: TGTGCCATCAGTGAACAACCGGGACAGGGGCGCTACGAGCAGTACTTC.

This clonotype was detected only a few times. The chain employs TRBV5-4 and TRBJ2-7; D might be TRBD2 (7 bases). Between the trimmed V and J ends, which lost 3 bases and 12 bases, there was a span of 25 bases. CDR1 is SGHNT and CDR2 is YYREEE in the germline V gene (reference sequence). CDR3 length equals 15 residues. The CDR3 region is CASSWGGPGEDHRYF. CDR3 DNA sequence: TGTGCCAGCAGCTGGGGAGGGCCAGGGGAAGACCACCGGTACTTC. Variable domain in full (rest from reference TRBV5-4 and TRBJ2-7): ETGVTQSPTHLIKTRGQQVTLRCSSQSGHNTVSWYQQALGQGPQFIFQYYREEENGRGNFPPRFSGLQFPNYSSELNVNALELDDSALYLCASSWGGPGEDHRYFGPGTRLTVT.

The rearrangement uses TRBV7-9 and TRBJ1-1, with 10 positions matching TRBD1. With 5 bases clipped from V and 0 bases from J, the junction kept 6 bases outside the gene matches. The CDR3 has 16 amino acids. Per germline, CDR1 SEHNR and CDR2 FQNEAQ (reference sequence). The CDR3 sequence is CASSPDRGRLNTEAFF. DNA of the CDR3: TGTGCCAGCAGCCCAGACAGGGGGCGACTGAACACTGAAGCTTTCTTT.

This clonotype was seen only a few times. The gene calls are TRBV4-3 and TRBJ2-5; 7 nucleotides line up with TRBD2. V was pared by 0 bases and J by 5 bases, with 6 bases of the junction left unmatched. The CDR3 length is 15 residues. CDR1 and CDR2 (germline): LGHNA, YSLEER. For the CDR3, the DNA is TGCGCCAGCAGCCAAGATCGCGCGGGAGTGGAGACCCAGTACTTC. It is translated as CASSQDRAGVETQYF.

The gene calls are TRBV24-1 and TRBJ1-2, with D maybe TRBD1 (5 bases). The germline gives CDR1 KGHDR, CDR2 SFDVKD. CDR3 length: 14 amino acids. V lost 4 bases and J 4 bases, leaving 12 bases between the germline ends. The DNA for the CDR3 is TGTGCCACCAGTGAACCGGGACGTCCCTATGGCTACACCTTC. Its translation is CATSEPGRPYGYTF.

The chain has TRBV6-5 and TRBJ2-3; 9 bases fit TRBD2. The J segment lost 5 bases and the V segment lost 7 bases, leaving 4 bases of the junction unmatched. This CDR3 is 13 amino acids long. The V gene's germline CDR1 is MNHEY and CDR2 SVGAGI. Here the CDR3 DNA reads TGTGCCAGCAAAGCGGGGGGTGGAGATACGCAGTATTTT. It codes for CASKAGGGDTQYF.

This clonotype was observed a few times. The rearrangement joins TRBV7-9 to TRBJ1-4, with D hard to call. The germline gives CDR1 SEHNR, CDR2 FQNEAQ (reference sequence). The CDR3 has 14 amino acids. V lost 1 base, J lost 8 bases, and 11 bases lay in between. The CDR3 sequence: CASSLEAAVEKLFF. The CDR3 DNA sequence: TGTGCCAGCAGCTTAGAGGCCGCCGTGGAAAAACTGTTTTTT. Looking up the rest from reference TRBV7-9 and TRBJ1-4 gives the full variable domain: DTGVSQNPRHKITKRGQNVTFRCDPISEHNRLYWYRQTLGQGPEFLTYFQNEAQLEKSRLLSDRFSAERPKGSFSTLEIQRTEQGDSAMYLCASSLEAAVEKLFFGSGTQLSVL.

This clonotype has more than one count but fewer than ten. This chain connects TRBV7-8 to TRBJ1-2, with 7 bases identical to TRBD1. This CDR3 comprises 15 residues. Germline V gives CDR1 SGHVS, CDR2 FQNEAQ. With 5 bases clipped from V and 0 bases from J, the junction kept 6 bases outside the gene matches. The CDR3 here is CASSQDRVPNYGYTF. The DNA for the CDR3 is TGTGCCAGCAGCCAAGACAGGGTTCCTAACTATGGCTACACCTTC.

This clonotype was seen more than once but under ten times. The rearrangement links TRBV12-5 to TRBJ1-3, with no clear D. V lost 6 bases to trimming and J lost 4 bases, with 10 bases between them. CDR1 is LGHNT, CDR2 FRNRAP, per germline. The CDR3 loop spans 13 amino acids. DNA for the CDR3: TGTGCTAGTGGCGGAGAGCTGGGAAACACCATATATTTT. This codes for CASGGELGNTIYF.

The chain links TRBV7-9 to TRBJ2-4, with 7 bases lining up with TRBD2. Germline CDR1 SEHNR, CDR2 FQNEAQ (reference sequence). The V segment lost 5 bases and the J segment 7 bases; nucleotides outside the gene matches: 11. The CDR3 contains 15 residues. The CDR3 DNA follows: TGTGCCAGCAGCCTCGGGAGCGGGAAATGGAACATTCAGTACTTC. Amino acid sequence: CASSLGSGKWNIQYF.

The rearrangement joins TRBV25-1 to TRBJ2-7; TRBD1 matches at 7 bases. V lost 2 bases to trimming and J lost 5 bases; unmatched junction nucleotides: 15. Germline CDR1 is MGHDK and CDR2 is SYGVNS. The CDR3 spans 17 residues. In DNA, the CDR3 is TGTGCCAGCAGTGAAAGGACTCGGAAACAGGGGCACGACGAGCAGTACTTC. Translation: CASSERTRKQGHDEQYF.

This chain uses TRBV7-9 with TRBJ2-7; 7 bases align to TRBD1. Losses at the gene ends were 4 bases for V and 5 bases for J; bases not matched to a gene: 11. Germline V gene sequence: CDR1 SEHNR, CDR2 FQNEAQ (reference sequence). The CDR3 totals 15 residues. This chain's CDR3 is CASSSIPGQWNEQYF. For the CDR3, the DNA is TGTGCCAGCAGCTCCATCCCGGGACAGTGGAACGAGCAGTACTTC. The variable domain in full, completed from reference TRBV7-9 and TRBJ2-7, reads DTGVSQNPRHKITKRGQNVTFRCDPISEHNRLYWYRQTLGQGPEFLTYFQNEAQLEKSRLLSDRFSAERPKGSFSTLEIQRTEQGDSAMYLCASSSIPGQWNEQYFGPGTRLTVT.

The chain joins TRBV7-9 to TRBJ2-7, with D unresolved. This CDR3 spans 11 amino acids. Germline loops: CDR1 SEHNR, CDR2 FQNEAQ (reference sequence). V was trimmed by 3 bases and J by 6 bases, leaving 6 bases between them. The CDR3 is CASSFGSEQYF. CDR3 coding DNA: TGTGCCAGCAGCTTCGGGTCCGAGCAGTACTTC.

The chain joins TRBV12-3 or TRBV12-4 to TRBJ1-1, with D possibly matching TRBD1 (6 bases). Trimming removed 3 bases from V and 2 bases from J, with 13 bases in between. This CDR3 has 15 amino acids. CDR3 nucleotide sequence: TGTGCCAGCAGTTTGCGGGGGGCCCCCAACACTGAAGCTTTCTTT. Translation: CASSLRGAPNTEAFF.

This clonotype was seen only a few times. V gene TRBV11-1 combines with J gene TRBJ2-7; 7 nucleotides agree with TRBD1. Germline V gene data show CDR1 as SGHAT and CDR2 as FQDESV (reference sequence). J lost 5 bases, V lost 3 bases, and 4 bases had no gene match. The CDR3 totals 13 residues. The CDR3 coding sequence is TGTGCCAGCAGCTTCGACAGGGAAGACGAGCAGTACTTC. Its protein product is CASSFDREDEQYF.

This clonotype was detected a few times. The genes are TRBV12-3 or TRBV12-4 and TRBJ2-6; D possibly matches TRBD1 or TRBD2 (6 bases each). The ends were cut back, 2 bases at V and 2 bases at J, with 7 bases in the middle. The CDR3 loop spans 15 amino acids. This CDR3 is CASSLRGAGANVLTF. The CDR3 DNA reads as TGTGCCAGCAGTTTAAGGGGGGCTGGGGCCAACGTCCTGACTTTC.

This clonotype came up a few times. CDR3 protein: CASNPPSVLTDTQYF. The CDR3 DNA is TGTGCCAGCAACCCTCCTAGCGTACTCACAGATACGCAGTATTTT. This chain links TRBV28 with TRBJ2-3, with a weak D call TRBD2 (6 bases). Germline CDR1 is MDHEN and CDR2 is SYDVKM. Between the trimmed V and J ends, which lost 7 bases and 2 bases, there was a span of 16 bases. This CDR3 has 15 residues. Drawing the rest from reference TRBV28 and TRBJ2-3, the complete variable domain is DVKVTQSSRYLVKRTGEKVFLECVQDMDHENMFWYRQDPGLGLRLIYFSYDVKMKEKGDIPEGYSVSREKKERFSLILESASTNQTSMYLCASNPPSVLTDTQYFGPGTRLTVL.

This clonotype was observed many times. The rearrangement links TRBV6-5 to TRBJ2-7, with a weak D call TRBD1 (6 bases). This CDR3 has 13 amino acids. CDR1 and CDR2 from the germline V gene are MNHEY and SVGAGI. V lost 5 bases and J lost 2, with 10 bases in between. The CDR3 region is CASSPGQTYEQYF. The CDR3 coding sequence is TGTGCCAGCAGTCCGGGACAAACCTACGAGCAGTACTTC.

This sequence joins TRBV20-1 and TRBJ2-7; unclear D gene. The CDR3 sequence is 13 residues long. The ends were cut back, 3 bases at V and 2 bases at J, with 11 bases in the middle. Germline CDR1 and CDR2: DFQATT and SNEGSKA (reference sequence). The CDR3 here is CSASSRSAYEQYF. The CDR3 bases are TGCAGTGCTAGTAGCAGGTCCGCCTACGAGCAGTACTTC.

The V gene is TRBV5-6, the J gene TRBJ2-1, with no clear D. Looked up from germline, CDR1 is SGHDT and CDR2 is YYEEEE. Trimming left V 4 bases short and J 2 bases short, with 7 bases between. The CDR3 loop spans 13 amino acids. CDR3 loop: CASSPYTYNEQFF. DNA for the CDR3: TGTGCCAGCAGCCCTTACACCTACAATGAGCAGTTCTTC.

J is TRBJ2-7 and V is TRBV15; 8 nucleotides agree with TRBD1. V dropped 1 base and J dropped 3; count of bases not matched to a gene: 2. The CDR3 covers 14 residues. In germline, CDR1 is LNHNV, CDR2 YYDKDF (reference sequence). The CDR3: CATSRGQGLYEQYF. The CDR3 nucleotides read TGTGCCACCAGCAGAGGACAGGGGCTCTACGAGCAGTACTTC.

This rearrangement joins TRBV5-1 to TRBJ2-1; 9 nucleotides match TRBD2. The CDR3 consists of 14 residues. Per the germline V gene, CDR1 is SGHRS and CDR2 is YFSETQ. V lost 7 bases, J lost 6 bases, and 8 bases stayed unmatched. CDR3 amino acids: CASRLAEPFNEQFF. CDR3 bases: TGCGCCAGCCGACTAGCGGAGCCCTTCAATGAGCAGTTCTTC. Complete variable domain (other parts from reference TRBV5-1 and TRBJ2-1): KAGVTQTPRYLIKTRGQQVTLSCSPISGHRSVSWYQQTPGQGLQFLFEYFSETQRNKGNFPGRFSGRQFSNSRSEMNVSTLELGDSALYLCASRLAEPFNEQFFGPGTRLTVL.

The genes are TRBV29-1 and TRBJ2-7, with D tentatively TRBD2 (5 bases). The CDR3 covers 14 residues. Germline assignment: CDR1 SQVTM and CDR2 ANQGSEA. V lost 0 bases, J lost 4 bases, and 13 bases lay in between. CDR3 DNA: TGCAGCGTTGAAGAGGTCGCCCCGGGGTACGAGCAGTACTTC. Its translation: CSVEEVAPGYEQYF.

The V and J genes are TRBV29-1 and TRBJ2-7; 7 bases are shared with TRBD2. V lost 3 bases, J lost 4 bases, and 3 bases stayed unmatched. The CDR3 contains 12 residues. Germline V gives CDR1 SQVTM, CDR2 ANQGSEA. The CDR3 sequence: CSVEGSGYEQYF. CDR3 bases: TGCAGCGTTGAGGGTAGCGGGTACGAGCAGTACTTC.

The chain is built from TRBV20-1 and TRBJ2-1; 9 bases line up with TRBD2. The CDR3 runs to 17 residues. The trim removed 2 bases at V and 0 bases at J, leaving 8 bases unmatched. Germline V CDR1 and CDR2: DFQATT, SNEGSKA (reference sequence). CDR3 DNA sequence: TGCAGTGCTAGACACCCGCGGGGGGGAAGCTCCTACAATGAGCAGTTCTTC. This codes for CSARHPRGGSSYNEQFF.

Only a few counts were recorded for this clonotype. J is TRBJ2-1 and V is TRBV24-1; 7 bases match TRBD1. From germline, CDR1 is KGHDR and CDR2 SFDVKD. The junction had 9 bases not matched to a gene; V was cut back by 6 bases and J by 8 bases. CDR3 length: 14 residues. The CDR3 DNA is TGTGCCACCAGTTCTTGGGACAGCGTCGATGAGCAGTTCTTC. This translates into CATSSWDSVDEQFF.

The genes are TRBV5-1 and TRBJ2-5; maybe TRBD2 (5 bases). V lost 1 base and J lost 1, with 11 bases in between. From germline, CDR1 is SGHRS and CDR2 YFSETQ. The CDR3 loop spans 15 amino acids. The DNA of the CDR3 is TGCGCCAGCAGCTTGTTGATTGGAGGCCAAGAGACCCAGTACTTC. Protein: CASSLLIGGQETQYF.